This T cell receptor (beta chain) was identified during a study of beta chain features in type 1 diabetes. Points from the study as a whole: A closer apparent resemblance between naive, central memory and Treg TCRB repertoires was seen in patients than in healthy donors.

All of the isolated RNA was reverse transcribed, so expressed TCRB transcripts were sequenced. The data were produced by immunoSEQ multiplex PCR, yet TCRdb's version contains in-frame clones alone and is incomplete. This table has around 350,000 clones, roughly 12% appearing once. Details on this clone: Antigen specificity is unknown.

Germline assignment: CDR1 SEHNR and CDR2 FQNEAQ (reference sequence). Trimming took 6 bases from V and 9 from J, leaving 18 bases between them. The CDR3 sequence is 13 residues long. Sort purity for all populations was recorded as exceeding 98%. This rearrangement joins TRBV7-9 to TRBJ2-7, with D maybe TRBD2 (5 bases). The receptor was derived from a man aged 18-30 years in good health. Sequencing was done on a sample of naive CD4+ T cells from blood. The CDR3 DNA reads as TGTGCCAGCAGTCGCGCCGGACCTGCGGGGCAGTACTTC. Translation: CASSRAGPAGQYF.